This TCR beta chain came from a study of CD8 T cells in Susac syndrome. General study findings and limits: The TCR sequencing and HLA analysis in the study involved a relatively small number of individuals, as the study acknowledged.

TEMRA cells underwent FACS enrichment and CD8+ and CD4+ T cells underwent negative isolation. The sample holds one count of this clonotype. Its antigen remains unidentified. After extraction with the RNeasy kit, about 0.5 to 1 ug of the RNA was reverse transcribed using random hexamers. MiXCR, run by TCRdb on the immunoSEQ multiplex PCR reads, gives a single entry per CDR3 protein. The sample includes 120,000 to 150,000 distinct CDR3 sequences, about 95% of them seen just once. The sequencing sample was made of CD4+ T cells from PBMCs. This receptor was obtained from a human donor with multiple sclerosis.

The CDR3: CASSYGLYTGELFF. In nucleotides, the CDR3 is TGTGCCAGCAGTTACGGACTTTACACCGGGGAGCTGTTTTTT. The chain couples TRBV6-2 or TRBV6-3 to TRBJ2-2, with a possible D match to TRBD2 (5 bases). There are 14 residues in the CDR3. The germline V gene encodes CDR1 MNHEY and CDR2 SVGEGT. Trimming took off 2 bases at V and 3 bases at J, with 7 bases between the two ends.